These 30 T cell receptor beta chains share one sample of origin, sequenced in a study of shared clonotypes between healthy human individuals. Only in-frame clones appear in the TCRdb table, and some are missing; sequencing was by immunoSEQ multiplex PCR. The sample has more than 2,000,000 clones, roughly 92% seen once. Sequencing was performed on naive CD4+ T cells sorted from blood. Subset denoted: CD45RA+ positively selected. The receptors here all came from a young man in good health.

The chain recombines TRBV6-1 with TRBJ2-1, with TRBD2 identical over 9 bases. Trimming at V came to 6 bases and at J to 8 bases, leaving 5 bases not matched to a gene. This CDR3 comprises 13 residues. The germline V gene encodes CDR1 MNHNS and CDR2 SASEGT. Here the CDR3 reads CASSRGLAYEQFF. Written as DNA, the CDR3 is TGTGCCAGCAGCCGGGGACTAGCCTATGAGCAGTTCTTC.

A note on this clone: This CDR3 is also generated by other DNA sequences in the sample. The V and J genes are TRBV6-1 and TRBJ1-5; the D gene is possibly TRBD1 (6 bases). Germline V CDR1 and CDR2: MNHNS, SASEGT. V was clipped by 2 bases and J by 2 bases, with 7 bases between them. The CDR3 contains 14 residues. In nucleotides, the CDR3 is TGTGCCAGCAGTGAAAGGACAGGCAATCAGCCCCAGCATTTT. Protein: CASSERTGNQPQHF.

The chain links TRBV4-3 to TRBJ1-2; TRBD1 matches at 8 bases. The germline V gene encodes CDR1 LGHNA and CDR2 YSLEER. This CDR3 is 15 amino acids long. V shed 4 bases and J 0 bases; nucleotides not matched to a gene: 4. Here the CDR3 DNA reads TGCGCCAGCAGCCCGCAGGGGGCGACTAACTATGGCTACACCTTC. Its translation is CASSPQGATNYGYTF.

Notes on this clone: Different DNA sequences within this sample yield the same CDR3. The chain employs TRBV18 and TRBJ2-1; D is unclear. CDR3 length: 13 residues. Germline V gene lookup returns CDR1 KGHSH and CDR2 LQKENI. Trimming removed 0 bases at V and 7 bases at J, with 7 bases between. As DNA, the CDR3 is TGTGCCAGCTCACCACCGCTTGGGAATGAGCAGTTCTTC. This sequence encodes CASSPPLGNEQFF. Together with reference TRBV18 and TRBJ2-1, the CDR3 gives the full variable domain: NAGVMQNPRHLVRRRGQEARLRCSPMKGHSHVYWYRQLPEEGLKFMVYLQKENIIDESGMPKERFSAEFPKEGPSILRIQQVVRGDSAAYFCASSPPLGNEQFFGPGTRLTVL.

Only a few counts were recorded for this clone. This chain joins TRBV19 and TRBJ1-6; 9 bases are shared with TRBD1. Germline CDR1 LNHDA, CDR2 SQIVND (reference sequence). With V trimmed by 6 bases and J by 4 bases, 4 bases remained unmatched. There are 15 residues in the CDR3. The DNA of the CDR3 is TGTGCCAGTAGCCGGGACAGGGTTTATAATTCACCCCTCCACTTT. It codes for CASSRDRVYNSPLHF. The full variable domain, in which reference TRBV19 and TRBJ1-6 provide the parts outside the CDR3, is DGGITQSPKYLFRKEGQNVTLSCEQNLNHDAMYWYRQDPGQGLRLIYYSQIVNDFQKGDIAEGYSVSREKKESFPLTVTSAQKNPTAFYLCASSRDRVYNSPLHFGNGTRLTVT.

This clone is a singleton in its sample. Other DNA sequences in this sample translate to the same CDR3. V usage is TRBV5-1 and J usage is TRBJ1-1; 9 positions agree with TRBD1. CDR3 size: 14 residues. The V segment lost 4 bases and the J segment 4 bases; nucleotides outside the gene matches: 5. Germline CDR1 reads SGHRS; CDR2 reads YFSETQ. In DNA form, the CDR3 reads TGCGCCAGCAGCCCGGGACAGGGCGGCACTGAAGCTTTCTTT. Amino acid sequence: CASSPGQGGTEAFF.

The CDR3 loop is CASSPTSGPYNEQFF. The CDR3, as DNA: TGTGCCAGCAGCCCTACTAGCGGGCCCTACAATGAGCAGTTCTTC. The genes are TRBV7-2 and TRBJ2-1, with 9 bases fitting TRBD2. CDR1 is SGHTA, CDR2 FQGNSA, per germline. V shed 5 bases and J 2 bases; nucleotides not matched to a gene: 4. The CDR3 spans 15 residues.

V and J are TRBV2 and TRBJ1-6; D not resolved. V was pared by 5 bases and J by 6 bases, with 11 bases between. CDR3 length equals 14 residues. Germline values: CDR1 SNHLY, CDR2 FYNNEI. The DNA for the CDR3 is TGTGCCAGCAGTCGGGCCCTTAGTAATTCACCCCTCCACTTT. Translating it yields CASSRALSNSPLHF.

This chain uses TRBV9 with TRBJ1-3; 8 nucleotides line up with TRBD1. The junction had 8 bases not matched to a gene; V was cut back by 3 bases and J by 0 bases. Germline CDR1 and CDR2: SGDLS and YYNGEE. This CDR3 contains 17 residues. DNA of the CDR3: TGTGCCAGCAGCGAACCCAGGGGGCAGAGCTCTGGAAACACCATATATTTT. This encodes CASSEPRGQSSGNTIYF.

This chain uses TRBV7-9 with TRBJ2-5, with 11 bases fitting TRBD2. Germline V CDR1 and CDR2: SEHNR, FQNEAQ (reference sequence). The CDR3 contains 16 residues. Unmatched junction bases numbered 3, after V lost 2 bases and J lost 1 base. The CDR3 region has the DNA TGTGCCAGCAGCTTACACGGGACTAGCGGCCAAGAGACCCAGTACTTC. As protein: CASSLHGTSGQETQYF. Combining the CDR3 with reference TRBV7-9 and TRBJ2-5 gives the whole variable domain DTGVSQNPRHKITKRGQNVTFRCDPISEHNRLYWYRQTLGQGPEFLTYFQNEAQLEKSRLLSDRFSAERPKGSFSTLEIQRTEQGDSAMYLCASSLHGTSGQETQYFGPGTRLLVL.

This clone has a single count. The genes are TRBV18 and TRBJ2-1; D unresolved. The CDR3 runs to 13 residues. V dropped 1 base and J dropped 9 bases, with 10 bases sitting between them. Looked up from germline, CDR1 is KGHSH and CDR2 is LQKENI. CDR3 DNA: TGTGCCAGCTCACCACTGTCAGAAAGTGAGCAGTTCTTC. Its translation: CASSPLSESEQFF.

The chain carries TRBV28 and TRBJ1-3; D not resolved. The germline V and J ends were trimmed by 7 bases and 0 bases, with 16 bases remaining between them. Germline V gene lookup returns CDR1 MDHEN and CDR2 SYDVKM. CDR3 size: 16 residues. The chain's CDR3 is CASTYAGLSSGNTIYF. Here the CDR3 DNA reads TGTGCCAGCACCTACGCCGGGCTAAGCTCTGGAAACACCATATATTTT.

The CDR3 is CASSEVVRAYEQYF. The CDR3, as DNA: TGTGCCAGCAGTGAAGTGGTCAGGGCCTACGAGCAGTACTTC. J is TRBJ2-7 and V is TRBV2; D is perhaps TRBD1 (5 bases). The CDR3 is 14 amino acids. CDR1 and CDR2 (germline): SNHLY, FYNNEI. Trimming removed 1 base from V and 2 bases from J, with 9 bases in between.

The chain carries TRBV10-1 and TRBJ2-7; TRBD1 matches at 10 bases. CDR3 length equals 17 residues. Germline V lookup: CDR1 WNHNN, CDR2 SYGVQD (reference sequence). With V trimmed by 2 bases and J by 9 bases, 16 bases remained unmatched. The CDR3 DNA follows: TGCGCCAGCAGTGAGGCGACAGGGGGCGGCCTCAGGGGCCGGCAGTACTTC. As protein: CASSEATGGGLRGRQYF.

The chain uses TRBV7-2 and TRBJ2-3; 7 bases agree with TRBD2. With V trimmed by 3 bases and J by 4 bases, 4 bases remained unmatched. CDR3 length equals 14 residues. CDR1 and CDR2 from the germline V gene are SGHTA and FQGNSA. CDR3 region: CASSLGGSPDTQYF. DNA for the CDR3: TGTGCCAGCAGCTTGGGGGGGAGCCCAGATACGCAGTATTTT.

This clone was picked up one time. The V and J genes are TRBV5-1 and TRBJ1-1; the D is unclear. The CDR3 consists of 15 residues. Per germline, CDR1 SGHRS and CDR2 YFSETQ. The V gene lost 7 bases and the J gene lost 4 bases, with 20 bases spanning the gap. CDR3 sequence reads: CASARRASGITEAFF. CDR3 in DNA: TGCGCCAGCGCCCGACGGGCCTCGGGGATCACTGAAGCTTTCTTT.

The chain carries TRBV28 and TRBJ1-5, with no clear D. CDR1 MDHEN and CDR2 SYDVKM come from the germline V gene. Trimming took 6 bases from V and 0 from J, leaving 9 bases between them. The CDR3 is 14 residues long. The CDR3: CASSPINSNQPQHF. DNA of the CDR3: TGTGCCAGCAGCCCAATTAATAGCAATCAGCCCCAGCATTTT.

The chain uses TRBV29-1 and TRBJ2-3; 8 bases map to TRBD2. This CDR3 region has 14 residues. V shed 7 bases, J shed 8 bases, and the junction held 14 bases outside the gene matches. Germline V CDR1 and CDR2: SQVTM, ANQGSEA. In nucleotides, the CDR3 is TGCAGCGGGGTGTCTCAGCGGGGGTCAGGTACGCAGTATTTT. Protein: CSGVSQRGSGTQYF.

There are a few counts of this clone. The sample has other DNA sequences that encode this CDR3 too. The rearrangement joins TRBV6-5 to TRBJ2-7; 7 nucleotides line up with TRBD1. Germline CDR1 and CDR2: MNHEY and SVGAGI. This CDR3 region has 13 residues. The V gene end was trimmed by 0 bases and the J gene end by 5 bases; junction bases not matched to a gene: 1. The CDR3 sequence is CASSYSGGHEQYF. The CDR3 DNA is TGTGCCAGCAGTTACTCAGGGGGCCACGAGCAGTACTTC.

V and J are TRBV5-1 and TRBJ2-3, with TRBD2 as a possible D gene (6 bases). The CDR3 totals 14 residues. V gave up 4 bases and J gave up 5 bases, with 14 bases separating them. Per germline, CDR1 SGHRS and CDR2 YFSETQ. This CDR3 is CASSIGGIGDTQYF. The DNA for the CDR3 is TGCGCCAGCAGCATCGGGGGAATAGGAGATACGCAGTATTTT.

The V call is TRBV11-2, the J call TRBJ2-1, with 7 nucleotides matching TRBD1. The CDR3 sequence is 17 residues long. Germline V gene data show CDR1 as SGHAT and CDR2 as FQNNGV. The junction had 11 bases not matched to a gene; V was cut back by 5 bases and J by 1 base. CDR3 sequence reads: CASSPDGQATSYNEQFF. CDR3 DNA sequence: TGTGCCAGCAGCCCAGACGGACAGGCGACTTCCTACAATGAGCAGTTCTTC. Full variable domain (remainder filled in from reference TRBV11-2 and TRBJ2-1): EAGVAQSPRYKIIEKRQSVAFWCNPISGHATLYWYQQILGQGPKLLIQFQNNGVVDDSQLPKDRFSAERLKGVDSTLKIQPAKLEDSAVYLCASSPDGQATSYNEQFFGPGTRLTVL.

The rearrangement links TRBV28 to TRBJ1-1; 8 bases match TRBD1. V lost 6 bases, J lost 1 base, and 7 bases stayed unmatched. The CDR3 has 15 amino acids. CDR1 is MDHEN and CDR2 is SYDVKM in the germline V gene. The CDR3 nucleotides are TGTGCCAGCAGGCAGGCAGGGGGCAGGAACACTGAAGCTTTCTTT. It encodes CASRQAGGRNTEAFF.

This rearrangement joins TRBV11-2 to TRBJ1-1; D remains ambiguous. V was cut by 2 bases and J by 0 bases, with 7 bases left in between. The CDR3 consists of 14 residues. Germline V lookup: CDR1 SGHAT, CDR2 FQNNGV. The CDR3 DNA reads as TGTGCCAGCAGCTTAATAACAGTGAACACTGAAGCTTTCTTT. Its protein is CASSLITVNTEAFF.

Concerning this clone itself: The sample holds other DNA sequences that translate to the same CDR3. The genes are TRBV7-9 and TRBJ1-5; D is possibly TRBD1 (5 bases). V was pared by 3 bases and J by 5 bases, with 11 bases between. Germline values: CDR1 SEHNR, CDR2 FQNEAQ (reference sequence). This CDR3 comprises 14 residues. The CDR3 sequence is CASSLGQGYQPQHF. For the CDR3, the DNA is TGTGCCAGCAGCTTGGGTCAGGGTTATCAGCCCCAGCATTTT.

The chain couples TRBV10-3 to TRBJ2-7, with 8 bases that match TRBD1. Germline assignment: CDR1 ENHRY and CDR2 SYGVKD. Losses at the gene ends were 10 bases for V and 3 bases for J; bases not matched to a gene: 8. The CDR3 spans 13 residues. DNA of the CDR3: TGTGCCACCGGGACAGGAGGCCTCTACGAGCAGTACTTC. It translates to CATGTGGLYEQYF.

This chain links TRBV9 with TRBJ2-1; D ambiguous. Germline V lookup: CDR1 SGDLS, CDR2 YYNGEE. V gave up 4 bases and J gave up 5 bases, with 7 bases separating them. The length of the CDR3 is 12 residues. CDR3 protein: CASSLTDNEQFF. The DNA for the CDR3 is TGTGCCAGCAGCCTAACGGACAATGAGCAGTTCTTC.

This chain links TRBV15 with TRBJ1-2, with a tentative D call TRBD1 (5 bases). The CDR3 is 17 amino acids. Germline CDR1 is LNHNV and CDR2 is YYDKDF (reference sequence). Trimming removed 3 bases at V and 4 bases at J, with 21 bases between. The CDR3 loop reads CATSSGAAGSNFYGYTF. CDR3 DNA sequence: TGTGCCACCAGCAGCGGGGCGGCGGGTAGTAACTTCTATGGCTACACCTTC.

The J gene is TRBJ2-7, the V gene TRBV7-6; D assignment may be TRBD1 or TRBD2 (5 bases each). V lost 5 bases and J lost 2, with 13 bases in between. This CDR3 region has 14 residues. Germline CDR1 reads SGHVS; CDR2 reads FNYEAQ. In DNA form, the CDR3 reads TGTGCCAGCAGCCAAGGGGAGTCGACCTACGAGCAGTACTTC. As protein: CASSQGESTYEQYF. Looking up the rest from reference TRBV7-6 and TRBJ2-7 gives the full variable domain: GAGVSQSPRYKVTKRGQDVALRCDPISGHVSLYWYRQALGQGPEFLTYFNYEAQQDKSGLPNDRFSAERPEGSISTLTIQRTEQRDSAMYRCASSQGESTYEQYFGPGTRLTVT.

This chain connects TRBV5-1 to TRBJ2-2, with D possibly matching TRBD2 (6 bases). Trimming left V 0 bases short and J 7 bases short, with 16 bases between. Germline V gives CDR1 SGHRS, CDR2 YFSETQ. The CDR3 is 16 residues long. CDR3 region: CASSLDLRGGGGELFF. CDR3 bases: TGCGCCAGCAGCTTGGATCTGCGGGGAGGAGGCGGGGAGCTGTTTTTT.

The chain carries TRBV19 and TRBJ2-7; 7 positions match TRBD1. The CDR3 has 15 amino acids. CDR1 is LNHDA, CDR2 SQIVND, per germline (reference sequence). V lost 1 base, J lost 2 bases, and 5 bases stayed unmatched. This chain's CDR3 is CASSIGGTATYEQYF. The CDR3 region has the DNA TGTGCCAGTAGTATAGGTGGGACAGCAACCTACGAGCAGTACTTC.